Below are 28 T cell receptor beta chains sequenced from a single sample in a study of cytomegalovirus exposure and HLA in healthy donors. PCR involved 60 Vbeta and 13 Jbeta primers. Sequencing was performed with immunoSEQ multiplex PCR; in TCRdb, only in-frame clones are kept and a portion is missing. The data show 100,000 to 150,000 clones, with approximately 82% seen just once and around 3% held by the top ten. Sequenced: PBMCs. These receptors were collected from a boy aged 2 to 10 in good health and CMV-seronegative.

The DNA for the CDR3 is TGTGCCAGCACGCTGACAGCCGCACCTTTAGAATTTGGCTACACCTTC. This codes for CASTLTAAPLEFGYTF. J is TRBJ1-2 and V is TRBV6-6, with TRBD1 as a possible D gene (5 bases). The germline V gene has CDR1 MNHNY and CDR2 SVGAGI (reference sequence). The CDR3 sequence is 16 residues long. Trimming shortened V by 7 bases and J by 7 bases, and 25 bases separated the two germline ends.

The rearrangement links TRBV18 to TRBJ2-6; D is possibly TRBD2 (5 bases). Germline values: CDR1 KGHSH, CDR2 LQKENI. The CDR3 has 18 amino acids. Trimming pared 2 bases from V and 0 bases from J, leaving 14 bases between. Written as DNA, the CDR3 is TGTGCCAGCTCACCAGAGGGAATACTCAGCTCTGGGGCCAACGTCCTGACTTTC. Amino acid sequence: CASSPEGILSSGANVLTF.

The rearrangement links TRBV6-1 to TRBJ2-7; D ambiguous. CDR3 length: 14 residues. In germline, CDR1 is MNHNS, CDR2 SASEGT. With 3 bases removed from V and 5 bases from J, the gap between germline ends came to 14 bases. DNA of the CDR3: TGTGCCAGCAGTGACGCTGGCAGGTTCCACGAGCAGTACGTC. It is translated as CASSDAGRFHEQYV.

The gene calls are TRBV14 and TRBJ2-6; tentative D call: TRBD2 (6 bases). In germline, CDR1 is SGHDN, CDR2 FVKESK. The CDR3 sequence is 16 residues long. The V end lost 2 bases, the J end lost 3 bases, and 11 bases lay between the germline ends. The CDR3 DNA reads TGTGCCAGCAGCCAATTCGGGGGAAGTGGGGCCAACGTCCTGACTTTC. It specifies CASSQFGGSGANVLTF.

V and J are TRBV2 and TRBJ1-2, with no clear D. V lost 3 bases and J lost 2, with 4 bases in between. The CDR3 contains 12 residues. The V gene's germline CDR1 is SNHLY and CDR2 FYNNEI. The CDR3 sequence is CASSDRNYGYTF. The CDR3 coding sequence is TGTGCCAGCAGTGACAGGAACTATGGCTACACCTTC.

This clone has a single count. The chain recombines TRBV7-9 with TRBJ2-2; 7 bases are a match to TRBD1. In germline, CDR1 is SEHNR, CDR2 FQNEAQ (reference sequence). Germline trimming cut 6 bases from V and 8 bases from J; bases unmatched to any gene: 9. The CDR3 consists of 14 residues. The CDR3 coding sequence is TGTGCCAGCAGAACCACCGGGACAGCGGGGGAGCTGTTTTTT. Protein product: CASRTTGTAGELFF. Using reference TRBV7-9 and TRBJ2-2 for the parts outside the CDR3, the full variable domain is DTGVSQNPRHKITKRGQNVTFRCDPISEHNRLYWYRQTLGQGPEFLTYFQNEAQLEKSRLLSDRFSAERPKGSFSTLEIQRTEQGDSAMYLCASRTTGTAGELFFGEGSRLTVL.

The rearrangement uses TRBV6-4 and TRBJ2-2, with 9 bases that match TRBD2. The CDR3 spans 15 residues. J gave up 4 bases and V 0 bases, and 0 bases lay outside the gene matches. Per germline, CDR1 MRHNA and CDR2 SNTAGT. The CDR3 bases are TGTGCCAGCAGTGACTCTAGCGGGAGCACCGGGGAGCTGTTTTTT. This sequence encodes CASSDSSGSTGELFF.

The genes are TRBV7-9 and TRBJ1-1; no definite D call. V gave up 3 bases and J gave up 8 bases, with 10 bases separating them. Germline CDR1 and CDR2: SEHNR and FQNEAQ (reference sequence). The CDR3 is made up of 12 amino acids. This chain's CDR3 is CASSFSSEEAFF. The CDR3 DNA follows: TGTGCCAGCAGCTTCTCTAGTGAGGAAGCTTTCTTT.

The chain combines TRBV2 with TRBJ2-2; 12 bases are a match to TRBD1. The V and J ends lost 5 bases and 9 bases, in that order; junction bases with no gene match: 7. This CDR3 contains 15 residues. The germline V gene encodes CDR1 SNHLY and CDR2 FYNNEI. CDR3 DNA sequence: TGTGCCAGCAGTTACGGGACAGGGGGCGCGAGGGAGCTGTTTTTT. This encodes CASSYGTGGARELFF.

This clone came up once. The rearrangement joins TRBV4-1 to TRBJ1-4; D is possibly TRBD1 (6 bases). V shed 0 bases and J shed 4 bases, with 15 bases lying between them. The germline V gene encodes CDR1 MGHRA and CDR2 YSYEKL. This CDR3 is built from 17 residues. The CDR3 bases are TGCGCCAGCAGCCAAGATACGACAGGACAGCATAATGAAAAACTGTTTTTT. Translated: CASSQDTTGQHNEKLFF.

The gene calls are TRBV30 and TRBJ2-5; TRBD2 agrees at 7 bases. The J call may be mistaken, given a closer DNA end match to TRBJ2-7. The CDR3 runs 16 residues. Germline lookup yields CDR1 GTSNPN and CDR2 SVGIG (reference sequence). The CDR3 sequence is CAWSPLPTSVGYEQYF. Written as DNA, the CDR3 is TGTGCCTGGAGTCCCTTGCCCACTAGCGTTGGCTACGAGCAGTACTTC.

The chain couples TRBV11-1 to TRBJ1-1, with D unresolved. The CDR3 sequence is 11 residues long. V was shortened by 8 bases and J by 3 bases, with 7 bases between the two germline ends. CDR1 is SGHAT, CDR2 FQDESV, per germline (reference sequence). The CDR3 region is CASLSYTEAFF. CDR3 DNA: TGTGCCAGCCTTAGTTACACTGAAGCTTTCTTT.

This clone was found a few times. The chain links TRBV27 to TRBJ1-1, with 7 positions matching TRBD1. The CDR3 is made up of 14 amino acids. Per the germline V gene, CDR1 is MNHEY and CDR2 is SMNVEV (reference sequence). Germline trimming cut 4 bases from V and 3 bases from J; bases unmatched to any gene: 5. In DNA form, the CDR3 reads TGTGCCAGCAGTTCGAAGGGGGCAGACACTGAAGCTTTCTTT. Protein sequence: CASSSKGADTEAFF.

This rearrangement joins TRBV29-1 to TRBJ1-1; TRBD1 aligns across 7 bases. The CDR3 runs to 11 residues. CDR1 and CDR2 from the germline V gene are SQVTM and ANQGSEA. The CDR3 nucleotides read TGCACCCACAACAGGGGCACTGAAGCTTTCTTT. As protein: CTHNRGTEAFF.

V and J are TRBV7-9 and TRBJ2-5, with 8 bases lining up with TRBD1. Germline CDR1 is SEHNR and CDR2 is FQNEAQ (reference sequence). V lost 5 bases and J lost 5; bases outside the gene matches: 10. CDR3 length equals 15 residues. The CDR3 reads CASSIGQGGLETQYF. The CDR3 bases are TGTGCCAGCAGCATCGGACAGGGTGGATTGGAGACCCAGTACTTC.

The chain carries TRBV6-5 and TRBJ1-1, with D tentatively TRBD1 (6 bases). Per germline, CDR1 MNHEY and CDR2 SVGAGI. The CDR3 length is 14 residues. V shed 6 bases and J shed 0 bases, with 11 bases lying between them. The CDR3 DNA reads as TGTGCCAGCAGCAGGACAGCAATGAACACTGAAGCTTTCTTT. It is translated as CASSRTAMNTEAFF.

J is TRBJ1-2 and V is TRBV7-8; the match to TRBD1 covers 9 bases. This CDR3 region has 14 residues. The germline CDR1 and CDR2 sequences are SGHVS and FQNEAQ. Trimming removed 1 base from V and 8 bases from J; junction bases left unmatched: 5. CDR3 bases: TGTGCCAGCAGCTTAGATGTCGGGACAGGGGGCTACACCTTC. It is translated as CASSLDVGTGGYTF.

This clone was detected only a few times. The chain combines TRBV11-2 with TRBJ2-1; 8 bases align to TRBD1. Germline V gives CDR1 SGHAT, CDR2 FQNNGV. There are 15 residues in the CDR3. The junction had 1 base not matched to a gene; V was cut back by 1 base and J by 2 bases. CDR3 protein: CASSLAQGAYNEQFF. The CDR3 nucleotides read TGTGCCAGCAGCTTAGCACAGGGGGCCTACAATGAGCAGTTCTTC.

This rearrangement joins TRBV5-1 to TRBJ1-4; no definite D call. The V end lost 7 bases, the J end lost 5 bases, and 12 bases lay between the germline ends. Germline V CDR1 and CDR2: SGHRS, YFSETQ. This CDR3 is built from 13 residues. CDR3 sequence reads: CASSKQSNEKLFF. For the CDR3, the DNA is TGCGCCAGCTCCAAACAGAGCAATGAAAAACTGTTTTTT.

This clone was detected only a few times. V and J are TRBV6-6 and TRBJ1-5, with a weak D call TRBD1 (6 bases). Trimming removed 5 bases from V and 6 bases from J, with 14 bases in between. CDR3 length: 14 residues. The germline V gene encodes CDR1 MNHNY and CDR2 SVGAGI (reference sequence). The DNA for the CDR3 is TGTGCCAGCAGTCCGCAGGGGATAGGTCAGCCCCAGCATTTT. It is translated as CASSPQGIGQPQHF.

This clone appeared once. This chain links TRBV5-4 with TRBJ1-2; D is unresolved. V lost 1 base and J 0 bases, leaving 13 bases between the germline ends. This CDR3 is built from 16 residues. Germline lookup yields CDR1 SGHNT and CDR2 YYREEE (reference sequence). The CDR3 loop is CASSLTRRRPNYGYTF. CDR3 DNA sequence: TGTGCCAGCAGCTTGACGAGGCGGAGACCTAACTATGGCTACACCTTC.

J is TRBJ2-1 and V is TRBV5-1; TRBD2 aligns across 7 bases. V gave up 0 bases and J gave up 8 bases; unmatched junction bases: 8. The CDR3 is made up of 15 amino acids. Germline V gene sequence: CDR1 SGHRS, CDR2 YFSETQ. The DNA for the CDR3 is TGCGCCAGCAGCTTGGTTGCGGGAGTAGGCCATGAGCAGTTCTTC. Protein sequence: CASSLVAGVGHEQFF.

The chain uses TRBV6-5 and TRBJ1-2; 9 bases agree with TRBD1. CDR3 length: 13 residues. The germline CDR1 and CDR2 sequences are MNHEY and SVGAGI. With V trimmed by 2 bases and J by 8 bases, 3 bases remained unmatched. The CDR3, as DNA: TGTGCCAGCAGTTACACAGGGGGCAACGGCTACACCTTC. Protein: CASSYTGGNGYTF.

This chain connects TRBV27 to TRBJ2-5, with 8 bases matching TRBD2. Per the germline V gene, CDR1 is MNHEY and CDR2 is SMNVEV (reference sequence). V was clipped by 5 bases and J by 11 bases; unmatched bases: 7. This CDR3 region has 12 residues. The CDR3 DNA sequence: TGTGCCAGCAGTCTACCGGGGGGGGAGCAGTACTTC. Translating it yields CASSLPGGEQYF.

The gene calls are TRBV30 and TRBJ2-1; 7 bases agree with TRBD1. CDR3 length: 14 residues. Trimming cost V 5 bases and J 5 bases; bases outside gene matches: 9. Germline loops: CDR1 GTSNPN, CDR2 SVGIG (reference sequence). The CDR3 DNA reads TGTGCCTGGGCCAACAGGGGTGGACACAATGAGCAGTTCTTC. Its translation: CAWANRGGHNEQFF.

The chain is built from TRBV10-2 and TRBJ1-3, with 7 bases fitting TRBD1. Germline-derived CDR1 and CDR2 are WSHSY and SAAADI. The length of the CDR3 is 15 residues. V lost 7 bases and J lost 0; bases outside the gene matches: 6. The CDR3 DNA reads as TGCGCCAGCACCGAAGGGACAGTCTCTGGAAACACCATATATTTT. It codes for CASTEGTVSGNTIYF.

The chain combines TRBV10-1 with TRBJ2-7; 13 nucleotides line up with TRBD2. The length of the CDR3 is 17 residues. V trimming: 6 bases; J trimming: 0 bases; junction bases outside the gene matches: 8. CDR1 and CDR2 from the germline V gene are WNHNN and SYGVQD (reference sequence). The CDR3 here is CASSSLAGGPASYEQYV. The CDR3 nucleotides are TGCGCCAGCAGCTCACTAGCGGGAGGGCCGGCCTCCTACGAGCAGTACGTC.

This clone was seen more than once but under ten times. V is TRBV5-1 and J is TRBJ1-2; 8 bases are shared with TRBD1. The CDR3 runs to 14 residues. V lost 4 bases to trimming and J lost 0 bases; unmatched junction nucleotides: 2. Germline CDR1 and CDR2: SGHRS and YFSETQ. Written as DNA, the CDR3 is TGCGCCAGCAGCCCGACAGGGGCTAACTATGGCTACACCTTC. Its protein is CASSPTGANYGYTF.